This section outlines one T cell receptor (beta chain) sequence together with its context. The sample is drawn from a study of blood T cell repertoires in COVID-19. Study-level information: PBMCs, B-cell-depleted T cells, or T cells were the source of the cDNA or gDNA that made up the material.

In the original processing: Estimation of nucleated cell counts relied on the amplification of reference gene primers. Using immunoSEQ multiplex PCR, the repertoire was profiled, and TCRdb retains in-frame clones only, with some absent. V and J calls and clone size are given by that table; D and trimming were obtained from the DNA. This table has around 64,000 clones, roughly nine tenths appearing once. The CDR3 has 13 amino acids. The V end was cut by 3 bases, the J end by 3 bases, with 8 bases between. The germline V gene encodes CDR1 MGHRA and CDR2 YSYEKL. This rearrangement joins TRBV4-1 to TRBJ1-1; D may be TRBD1 (6 bases). The sequenced sample consisted of peripheral blood. This sequence originates from an elderly man in a cohort sampled during active COVID-19. CDR3 amino acids: CASSQGADTEAFF. CDR3 DNA: TGCGCCAGCAGCCAGGGGGCAGACACTGAAGCTTTCTTT.